The TCR beta chain described here comes from a study of vaccination and CD4 T cells after COVID-19. General observations from the study: Of the reactive clones in convalescent patients, a median about 90% showed up only post-vaccination.

Concerning this clonotype: Its antigen is as yet unknown.

The assay that was used to sequence DNA from cultured CD4+ T cells was the Oncomine TCR Beta short-read assay. A single record per CDR3 protein comes from TCRdb applying MiXCR to the PCR reads. Seen here are roughly 15,000 distinct CDR3 sequences, approximately 63% observed once, and the top ten hold around 10%. Treatment: roughly 10-day PBMC culture with coronavirus spike peptide pools or control peptides (ViraFEST assay). Sequencing input: CD4+ T cells from blood, cultured in vitro. The TCR was taken from a human donor who had recovered from COVID-19.

Written as DNA, the CDR3 is TGTGCCAGCAGTGTTCAAGAGACCCAGTACTTC. Its protein is CASSVQETQYF. V and J are TRBV2 and TRBJ2-5; D is uncertain. Per germline, CDR1 SNHLY and CDR2 FYNNEI. The germline V and J ends were trimmed by 4 bases and 2 bases, with 2 bases remaining between them. The CDR3 is made up of 11 amino acids.